The rows below give T cell receptor beta chains drawn from one sample of a study of OX40 agonist ivuxolimab in advanced cancers. Using immunoSEQ multiplex PCR, the repertoire was profiled, and TCRdb retains in-frame clones only, with some absent. Of tens of thousands of clones detected, roughly 92% appear once; the ten largest clones hold 15% to 20%. The sample in question was CD4+ or CD8+ T cells sorted from blood, obtained in a trial of the OX40 agonist ivuxolimab. The receptors stem from an adult with an advanced solid tumor such as melanoma, head and neck, liver or kidney cancer. Both conserved end residues are part of each CDR3. A D gene is named only where the DNA matches it firmly. The size entry is marked missing in some rows and otherwise reads once, few, many or a size class.

>once|TRBV7-8|TRBD2|TRBJ2-7
TGTGCCAGCAGCTTAGCGGGGACTAGTAGACACGAGCAGTACTTC
CASSLAGTSRHEQYF
>once|TRBV27|TRBD1|TRBJ2-3
TGTGCCAGCAGTCCGACAGGGGTCACAGATACGCAGTATTTT
CASSPTGVTDTQYF
>-|TRBV6-5|-|TRBJ2-2
TGTGCCAGCACCGCAGGCCGACAGGTCACCGGGGAGCTGTTTTTT
CASTAGRQVTGELFF
>-|TRBV15|TRBD1|TRBJ2-7
TGTGCCACGGGACAGGGGGCGAGGCACGAGCAGTACTTC
CATGQGARHEQYF
>few|TRBV28|-|TRBJ1-5
TGTGCCAGCAGTCCCCTGGAGAGTATCCTCCAGCCCCAGCATTTT
CASSPLESILQPQHF
>-|TRBV5-8|-|TRBJ2-7
TGTGCCAGCAGCGAAGGAGGGAGTTACGAGCAGTACTTC
CASSEGGSYEQYF
>-|TRBV12-5|-|TRBJ1-5
TGTGCTAGTGGGAATCAGCCCCAGCATTTT
CASGNQPQHF
>-|TRBV2|-|TRBJ2-1
TGTGCCAGCAGGGGAAGGCATGAGAACAGTTACAATGAGCAGTTCTTC
CASRGRHENSYNEQFF
>once|TRBV6-5|-|TRBJ2-7
TGTGCCAGCAGTTACTCTTCAAGCGGGTCCTACGAGCAGTACTTC
CASSYSSSGSYEQYF
>-|TRBV7-8|-|TRBJ1-4
TGTGCCAGCAGCTTAGTCCTACGGGCGGTCGGTAATGAAAAACTGTTTTTT
CASSLVLRAVGNEKLFF
>-|TRBV11-2|-|TRBJ2-4
TGTGCCAGCAGCAACGACCCGGGACTAGCCAAAAACATTCAGTACTTC
CASSNDPGLAKNIQYF
>-|TRBV5-6|TRBD1|TRBJ2-7
TGTGCCAGCAGTTTTGGGGACAGGGAATACGAGCAGTACTTC
CASSFGDREYEQYF
>-|TRBV2|TRBD1|TRBJ2-5
TGTGCCAGCAGAGGGACAGTAGGCCAAGAGACCCAGTACTTC
CASRGTVGQETQYF
>-|TRBV7-9|-|TRBJ1-5
TGTGCCAGCAGCCCCCTAGGCGGCGCCTGGCCCCAGCATTTT
CASSPLGGAWPQHF
>-|TRBV29-1|-|TRBJ2-6
TGCAGCGTTTTACAGGGGACTCCCTCTGGGGCCAACGTCCTGACTTTC
CSVLQGTPSGANVLTF
>-|TRBV7-9|-|TRBJ1-4
TGTGCCAGCAGTCCACAGGACGAAAAACTGTTTTTT
CASSPQDEKLFF
>-|TRBV21-1|-|TRBJ2-7
TGTGCCTGGGGGGGCTTTGAATCGAACTACGAGCAGTACTTC
CAWGGFESNYEQYF
>-|TRBV5-4|-|TRBJ2-7
TGTGCCAGCAGCTCCTCACGCTACGAGCAGTACTTC
CASSSSRYEQYF
>once|TRBV7-6|-|TRBJ2-2
TGTGCCAGCAGCTTAGTGGCGCAAAGACACAACACCGGGGAGCTGTTTTTT
CASSLVAQRHNTGELFF
>-|TRBV4-1|-|TRBJ2-1
TGCGCCAGCAGCCAATGGGCAGGCTCCTACAATGAGCAGTTCTTC
CASSQWAGSYNEQFF
>-|TRBV18|-|TRBJ2-7
TGTGCCAGCTCACCCATGACGAACTACGAGCAGTACTTC
CASSPMTNYEQYF
>-|TRBV7-2|-|TRBJ2-3
TGTGCCAGCAGCTTAGCAGCATGGAGCACAGATACGCAGTATTTT
CASSLAAWSTDTQYF
>-|TRBV7-2|-|TRBJ2-1
TGTGCCAGCAGCCCGACCGGGACCAGGGGAAATGAGCAGTTCTTC
CASSPTGTRGNEQFF
>-|TRBV6-1|-|TRBJ1-2
TGTGCCAGCAGGACAGACTTGGGCTACACCTTC
CASRTDLGYTF
>-|TRBV11-1|-|TRBJ1-1
TGTGCCAGCAGCCCAGGGAACACTGAAGCTTTCTTT
CASSPGNTEAFF
>-|TRBV6-5|-|TRBJ1-5
TGTGCCAGCAGGGGGACAAGTAGCAATCAGCCCCAGCATTTT
CASRGTSSNQPQHF
>-|TRBV10-1|-|TRBJ2-7
TGCGCCAGCAGTGAGGGTAGTGGGGAGCAGTACTTC
CASSEGSGEQYF
>few|TRBV27|-|TRBJ2-7
TGTGCCAGCAGCCGGAACCGGGACAAGCTACGAGAGCAGTACTTC
CASSRNRDKLREQYF
>-|TRBV27|-|TRBJ1-5
TGTGCCAGCAGTTTAAATTGGGGACAGCCCCAGCATTTT
CASSLNWGQPQHF
>-|TRBV28|-|TRBJ2-7
TGTGCCAGCAGTTCCCAGTTCTATCGGACAGTGGGGGGCGCCCCTCAGAGACCCTACGAGCAGTACTTC
CASSSQFYRTVGGAPQRPYEQYF
>-|TRBV11-2|-|TRBJ2-3
TGTGCCAGCAGCTCCCCTGAGGACGAACGAAATACGCAGTATTTT
CASSSPEDERNTQYF
>-|TRBV29-1|TRBD1|TRBJ2-7
TGCAGCGTTACCCCGGCAATAGGGACAGCCTCCTACGAGCAGTACTTC
CSVTPAIGTASYEQYF
>-|TRBV6-1|-|TRBJ2-7
TGTGCCACAACATTCGGGATCGGCGAGCAGTACTTC
CATTFGIGEQYF
>-|TRBV2|TRBD1|TRBJ2-4
TGTGCCAGCAGTGGCCGGACAGGTCTAGCCAAAAACATTCAGTACTTC
CASSGRTGLAKNIQYF
>-|TRBV11-2|TRBD2|TRBJ2-1
TGTGCCAGCAGCTTAGGGGGGGGAATAGGGCAGTTCTTC
CASSLGGGIGQFF
>-|TRBV6-5|TRBD1|TRBJ1-2
TGTGCCAGCTCTATCCCAGGGGGCGACGGCTACACCTTC
CASSIPGGDGYTF
>-|TRBV6-5|-|TRBJ1-1
TGTGCCAGCAGTTACGGGGCGACTGAAGCTTTCTTT
CASSYGATEAFF
>few|TRBV6-1|-|TRBJ1-1
TGTGCCAGCAGTGAAGCAGTAACAGGGATCACTGAAGCTTTCTTT
CASSEAVTGITEAFF
>once|TRBV6-5|-|TRBJ2-2
TGTGCCAGCAGTTACGTGGCGGTGGGGGAGCTGTTTTTT
CASSYVAVGELFF
>-|TRBV29-1|-|TRBJ2-7
TGCAGCGTTGAGTCAGGCCGGGATAAGGACCTTTACGAGCAGTACTTC
CSVESGRDKDLYEQYF
>-|TRBV5-4|TRBD1|TRBJ1-1
TGTGCCACCTCGACAGGGGATACTGAAGCTTTCTTT
CATSTGDTEAFF
>-|TRBV19|-|TRBJ1-5
TGTGCCAGTCACACACAGGGCAGCAATCAGCCCCAGCATTTT
CASHTQGSNQPQHF
>-|TRBV14|-|TRBJ2-5
TGTGCCAGCAGCCAAGTAGCGGCGTACCAAGAGACCCAGTACTTC
CASSQVAAYQETQYF
>-|TRBV7-6|-|TRBJ2-5
TGTGCCAGCAGCTCAACAGGAGGGGGGACAGAGACCCAGTACTTC
CASSSTGGGTETQYF
>few|TRBV10-3|-|TRBJ2-1
TGTGCCATCAGTGAGTCAGAAAATGAGCAGTTCTTC
CAISESENEQFF
>once|TRBV11-3|TRBD1|TRBJ2-7
TGTGCCAGCAGCTCCCGGGACAGGGTCCACGAGCAGTACTTC
CASSSRDRVHEQYF
>-|TRBV10-2|-|TRBJ1-1
TGCGCCAGCAGTTTAAGCCCGCGAGGGGGATTGCACACTGAAGCTTTCTTT
CASSLSPRGGLHTEAFF
>-|TRBV30|-|TRBJ1-5
TGTGCCTGGAGTTTGGGGTATAGCAATCAGCCCCAGCATTTT
CAWSLGYSNQPQHF
>-|TRBV10-2|-|TRBJ2-7
TGCGCCAGCATGGGGGAACAGGGACGAAGCTACGAGCAGTACTTC
CASMGEQGRSYEQYF
>-|TRBV19|-|TRBJ2-7
TGTGCCAGTAGTATAGCGGGTACCTACGAGCAGTACTTC
CASSIAGTYEQYF
>-|TRBV19|TRBD1|TRBJ2-7
TGTGCCAGTAGTATAACCCTAGGGGGCTACTACGAGCAGTACTTC
CASSITLGGYYEQYF
>-|TRBV2|-|TRBJ1-5
TGTGCCAGCAGTGAAGTAGGTTCCTACAATCAGCCCCAGCATTTT
CASSEVGSYNQPQHF
>-|TRBV13|-|TRBJ2-5
TGTGCCAGCAGCTTAGGAGCAGAAGAGACCCAGTACTTC
CASSLGAEETQYF
>-|TRBV7-9|TRBD2|TRBJ2-3
TGTGCCAGCAGCTCCCCCGGGACTAGCGTTTGGGATAGCACAGATACGCAGTATTTT
CASSSPGTSVWDSTDTQYF